These 6 T cell receptor beta chains were all obtained from the same sample, sequenced in a study of blood T cell repertoires in COVID-19. The method was immunoSEQ multiplex PCR; TCRdb's version includes in-frame clones alone and lacks a portion of them. The table shows about 44,000 clones, with around 89% occurring only once. The specimen was peripheral blood. The receptors were sampled from a man in his 70s with active COVID-19.

This chain links TRBV18 with TRBJ2-3, with D tentatively TRBD1 (6 bases). Germline assignment: CDR1 KGHSH and CDR2 LQKENI. The CDR3 covers 16 residues. The V end lost 0 bases, the J end lost 4 bases, and 14 bases lay between the germline ends. CDR3 residues: CASSPPRGVTADTQYF. DNA of the CDR3: TGTGCCAGCTCACCACCCAGGGGAGTGACGGCAGATACGCAGTATTTT.

The genes are TRBV6-5 and TRBJ1-1, with 7 bases that match TRBD1. The CDR3 sequence is 15 residues long. Germline trimming cut 5 bases from V and 5 bases from J; bases unmatched to any gene: 11. Germline lookup yields CDR1 MNHEY and CDR2 SVGAGI. The chain's CDR3 is CASSQLGGRRTEAFF. DNA of the CDR3: TGTGCCAGCAGTCAACTAGGGGGCCGGAGAACTGAAGCTTTCTTT.

The table lists this clone with a few counts. The chain couples TRBV2 to TRBJ1-5, with D hard to call. The CDR3 is made up of 15 amino acids. The ends were cut back, 4 bases at V and 0 bases at J, with 10 bases in the middle. CDR1 is SNHLY and CDR2 is FYNNEI in the germline V gene. The CDR3 DNA follows: TGTGCCAGCAGTGCTGCAGGCTATAGCAATCAGCCCCAGCATTTT. Its protein is CASSAAGYSNQPQHF.

The rearrangement uses TRBV7-9 and TRBJ2-5; TRBD2 matches at 7 bases. V lost 5 bases and J lost 0; bases outside the gene matches: 3. Germline V lookup: CDR1 SEHNR, CDR2 FQNEAQ (reference sequence). The CDR3 covers 14 residues. CDR3 protein: CASSVSGDQETQYF. The CDR3 nucleotides read TGTGCCAGCAGCGTAAGCGGGGACCAAGAGACCCAGTACTTC.

V usage is TRBV7-2 and J usage is TRBJ2-5; maybe TRBD1 (6 bases). The CDR3 covers 14 residues. CDR1 is SGHTA, CDR2 FQGNSA, per germline. Deletions cut 4 bases from V and 1 base from J, with 10 bases between. The CDR3 here is CASSSDRPQETQYF. In DNA, the CDR3 is TGTGCCAGCAGCTCAGACAGGCCCCAAGAGACCCAGTACTTC.

The chain carries TRBV3-1 (or the pseudogene TRBV3-2) and TRBJ2-3; 8 nucleotides match TRBD2. The junction had 15 bases not matched to a gene; V was cut back by 4 bases and J by 6 bases. The CDR3 covers 17 residues. Germline CDR1 is LGHDT and CDR2 is YNNKEL (reference sequence). The CDR3 DNA follows: TGTGCCAGCAGCCCCCGACTCGGGGGGGCCCTCGGGGATACGCAGTATTTT. Its protein product is CASSPRLGGALGDTQYF.